A single sample is the source of the 25 T cell receptor beta chains below, sequenced in a study of PD-L1 blockade in urothelial cancer. Described time point: peripheral blood 6 weeks after treatment start. Libraries were prepared by immunoSEQ multiplex PCR; TCRdb keeps only in-frame clonotypes and omits some of them. The data show 100,000 to 150,000 clones, with 86% seen just once and 2.4% held by the top ten. The sequences come from PBMCs, collected around atezolizumab (anti-PD-L1) treatment. The receptors here all came from a man aged 50 to 60 with urothelial cancer.

This clone showed up just once. The chain couples TRBV7-2 to TRBJ1-6; 7 nucleotides line up with TRBD1. The J segment lost 5 bases and the V segment lost 5 bases, leaving 12 bases of the junction unmatched. There are 17 residues in the CDR3. CDR1 and CDR2 from the germline V gene are SGHTA and FQGNSA. This CDR3 is CASSPRVGTENNSPLHF. In DNA, the CDR3 is TGTGCCAGCAGCCCACGGGTGGGGACAGAGAATAATTCACCCCTCCACTTT. The full variable domain, rest sourced from reference TRBV7-2 and TRBJ1-6, is GAGVSQSPSNKVTEKGKDVELRCDPISGHTALYWYRQSLGQGLEFLIYFQGNSAPDKSGLPSDRFSAERTGGSVSTLTIQRTQQEDSAVYLCASSPRVGTENNSPLHFGNGTRLTVT.

This chain links TRBV18 with TRBJ1-4; no clear D gene. Germline lookup yields CDR1 KGHSH and CDR2 LQKENI. V was pared by 3 bases and J by 2 bases, with 10 bases between. The CDR3 totals 15 residues. CDR3 DNA: TGTGCCAGCTCACCCTTAGGCGGGACTAATGAAAAACTGTTTTTT. It encodes CASSPLGGTNEKLFF.

There are a few counts of this clone. The chain links TRBV25-1 to TRBJ1-1; D is unclear. V was trimmed by 2 bases and J by 3 bases, leaving 4 bases between them. Germline loops: CDR1 MGHDK, CDR2 SYGVNS. CDR3 size: 12 residues. The chain's CDR3 is CASSESYTEAFF. The CDR3 DNA is TGTGCCAGCAGTGAAAGCTACACTGAAGCTTTCTTT.

The chain uses TRBV19 and TRBJ1-6, with no clear D. Trimming cost V 6 bases and J 5 bases, with 2 bases left between them. The CDR3 runs 11 residues. CDR1 is LNHDA and CDR2 is SQIVND in the germline V gene (reference sequence). CDR3 sequence (DNA): TGTGCCAGTAGCAATAATTCACCCCTCCACTTT. It yields the protein CASSNNSPLHF.

The chain has TRBV7-2 and TRBJ2-5; TRBD2 matches 11 bases. Losses at the gene ends were 4 bases for V and 1 base for J; bases not matched to a gene: 11. The CDR3 consists of 18 residues. Germline V lookup: CDR1 SGHTA, CDR2 FQGNSA. For the CDR3, the DNA is TGTGCCAGCAGCTCTACTAGCGGGAGTTGGGGGCCCCAAGAGACCCAGTACTTC. This translates into CASSSTSGSWGPQETQYF.

The chain is built from TRBV18 and TRBJ1-2, with 8 bases fitting TRBD1. With 3 bases clipped from V and 5 bases from J, the junction kept 17 bases outside the gene matches. This CDR3 region has 18 residues. The germline gives CDR1 KGHSH, CDR2 LQKENI. The CDR3 is CASSPASGQGARSYGYTF. As DNA, the CDR3 is TGTGCCAGCTCACCCGCGAGTGGGCAGGGGGCGCGGAGTTATGGCTACACCTTC.

The rearrangement joins TRBV28 to TRBJ1-6; the D gene is possibly TRBD1 (6 bases). Germline-derived CDR1 and CDR2 are MDHEN and SYDVKM. The CDR3 runs 15 residues. Trimming removed 2 bases at V and 7 bases at J, with 12 bases between. CDR3 residues: CASSLAGARNSPLHF. In nucleotides, the CDR3 is TGTGCCAGCAGTTTAGCAGGGGCTCGCAATTCACCCCTCCACTTT.

This rearrangement joins TRBV9 to TRBJ1-1; TRBD1 is a possible D gene (5 bases). The CDR3 loop spans 16 amino acids. The V gene's germline CDR1 is SGDLS and CDR2 YYNGEE. V was shortened by 4 bases and J by 1 base, with 17 bases between the two germline ends. CDR3 nucleotides: TGTGCCAGCAGCCCATCAGGCGGGGGGTGGAACACTGAAGCTTTCTTT. Protein sequence: CASSPSGGGWNTEAFF.

The V and J genes are TRBV6-1 and TRBJ1-5, with a weak D call TRBD1 (5 bases). Germline CDR1 and CDR2: MNHNS and SASEGT. V was clipped by 2 bases and J by 0 bases, with 23 bases between them. The CDR3 runs 20 residues. CDR3 loop: CASSERGPGRGGVSNQPQHF. DNA for the CDR3: TGTGCCAGCAGTGAAAGGGGACCCGGGCGGGGGGGTGTTAGCAATCAGCCCCAGCATTTT.

J is TRBJ2-3 and V is TRBV5-4, with a possible D match to TRBD1 (5 bases). V was trimmed by 2 bases and J by 8 bases, leaving 15 bases between them. The CDR3 runs 14 residues. The germline V gene encodes CDR1 SGHNT and CDR2 YYREEE (reference sequence). The chain's CDR3 is CASSFTSGMPTQYF. Written as DNA, the CDR3 is TGTGCCAGCAGCTTCACGTCAGGGATGCCTACGCAGTATTTT.

This clone is a singleton in its sample. The chain has TRBV27 and TRBJ1-2, with D possibly matching TRBD1 (5 bases). The V gene lost 2 bases and the J gene lost 4 bases, with 8 bases spanning the gap. The CDR3 totals 13 residues. Per germline, CDR1 MNHEY and CDR2 SMNVEV (reference sequence). The CDR3 region is CASSLGAAYGYTF. In DNA, the CDR3 is TGTGCCAGCAGTTTAGGGGCAGCCTATGGCTACACCTTC.

Of note for this clone: This same CDR3 is encoded by further DNA sequences in the sample. The V and J genes are TRBV28 and TRBJ2-7; D possibly corresponds to TRBD2 (5 bases). Germline V gene lookup returns CDR1 MDHEN and CDR2 SYDVKM. V was clipped by 2 bases and J by 4 bases, with 6 bases between them. The CDR3 covers 12 residues. The CDR3 coding sequence is TGTGCCAGCAGTTTAAGCGGTTACGAGCAGTACTTC. Translated: CASSLSGYEQYF.

This rearrangement joins TRBV19 to TRBJ1-2; no firm D call. The V end lost 5 bases, the J end lost 2 bases, and 12 bases lay between the germline ends. The CDR3 is made up of 14 amino acids. Germline V gene lookup returns CDR1 LNHDA and CDR2 SQIVND (reference sequence). CDR3 bases: TGTGCCAGTAGTTTACAGCCCTCAAACTATGGCTACACCTTC. Protein product: CASSLQPSNYGYTF. The whole variable domain, remainder taken from reference TRBV19 and TRBJ1-2, is DGGITQSPKYLFRKEGQNVTLSCEQNLNHDAMYWYRQDPGQGLRLIYYSQIVNDFQKGDIAEGYSVSREKKESFPLTVTSAQKNPTAFYLCASSLQPSNYGYTFGSGTRLTVV.

The chain recombines TRBV19 with TRBJ1-2, with D possibly TRBD1 on 6 matching bases. V shed 5 bases and J shed 2 bases, with 21 bases lying between them. This CDR3 comprises 17 residues. Germline-derived CDR1 and CDR2 are LNHDA and SQIVND (reference sequence). The CDR3 spells CASSYSLMGGPNYGYTF. DNA for the CDR3: TGTGCCAGTAGTTATAGCTTGATGGGGGGGCCGAACTATGGCTACACCTTC.

The table lists this clone with a count of one. The gene calls are TRBV7-9 and TRBJ1-3; D unresolved. The CDR3 spans 15 residues. Germline V gene sequence: CDR1 SEHNR, CDR2 FQNEAQ (reference sequence). Trimming removed 5 bases at V and 2 bases at J, with 13 bases between. The CDR3 region is CASSGGGGAGNTIYF. The CDR3, as DNA: TGTGCCAGCAGCGGAGGTGGCGGGGCTGGAAACACCATATATTTT.

V gene TRBV2 combines with J gene TRBJ2-3; 10 bases map to TRBD1. Losses at the gene ends were 5 bases for V and 2 bases for J; bases not matched to a gene: 7. Germline V gene sequence: CDR1 SNHLY, CDR2 FYNNEI. The CDR3 has 16 amino acids. CDR3 region: CASSRRQGASTDTQYF. CDR3 in DNA: TGTGCCAGCAGTAGAAGACAGGGGGCTTCCACAGATACGCAGTATTTT.

This chain joins TRBV5-4 and TRBJ2-2; tentative D call: TRBD1 (6 bases). Germline V lookup: CDR1 SGHNT, CDR2 YYREEE (reference sequence). This CDR3 has 17 amino acids. V dropped 2 bases and J dropped 5 bases, with 19 bases sitting between them. Here the CDR3 reads CASSFAGRVGGTGELFF. CDR3 in DNA: TGTGCCAGCAGCTTTGCGGGTCGAGTAGGGGGAACCGGGGAGCTGTTTTTT.

The chain employs TRBV7-9 and TRBJ1-1, with 7 bases matching TRBD1. The length of the CDR3 is 15 residues. The V segment lost 5 bases and the J segment 1 base; nucleotides outside the gene matches: 7. The germline V gene encodes CDR1 SEHNR and CDR2 FQNEAQ (reference sequence). The CDR3 loop reads CASSPTTGRNTEAFF. CDR3 sequence (DNA): TGTGCCAGCAGCCCTACGACAGGGAGGAACACTGAAGCTTTCTTT. Full variable domain (missing parts from reference TRBV7-9 and TRBJ1-1): DTGVSQNPRHKITKRGQNVTFRCDPISEHNRLYWYRQTLGQGPEFLTYFQNEAQLEKSRLLSDRFSAERPKGSFSTLEIQRTEQGDSAMYLCASSPTTGRNTEAFFGQGTRLTVV.

The chain has TRBV7-3 and TRBJ2-1, with 9 bases matching TRBD2. Germline CDR1 SGHTA, CDR2 FQGTGA. With V trimmed by 5 bases and J by 2 bases, 4 bases remained unmatched. The CDR3 is made up of 15 amino acids. Here the CDR3 reads CASSTGLAAYNEQFF. The CDR3 nucleotides are TGTGCCAGCAGCACGGGACTAGCTGCCTACAATGAGCAGTTCTTC. The full variable domain, completed using reference TRBV7-3 and TRBJ2-1, is GAGVSQTPSNKVTEKGKYVELRCDPISGHTALYWYRQSLGQGPEFLIYFQGTGAADDSGLPNDRFFAVRPEGSVSTLKIQRTERGDSAVYLCASSTGLAAYNEQFFGPGTRLTVL.

The chain carries TRBV29-1 and TRBJ2-7; D gene ambiguous. V lost 4 bases and J lost 4, with 14 bases in between. The CDR3 runs 13 residues. Germline CDR1 SQVTM, CDR2 ANQGSEA. The CDR3 bases are TGCAGCGTTGGGAGTCGCACCGGTTACGAGCAGTACTTC. Translated: CSVGSRTGYEQYF.

In this sample, this clone turned up once. V usage is TRBV7-6 and J usage is TRBJ2-3; TRBD1 matches 11 bases. The CDR3 is 16 amino acids. With V trimmed by 5 bases and J by 0 bases, 4 bases remained unmatched. The germline CDR1 and CDR2 sequences are SGHVS and FNYEAQ. This chain's CDR3 is CASSLGTGGSTDTQYF. As DNA, the CDR3 is TGTGCCAGCAGCCTCGGGACAGGGGGTAGCACAGATACGCAGTATTTT.

This clone was seen more than once but under ten times. V gene TRBV7-9 combines with J gene TRBJ2-4; 8 bases agree with TRBD1. This CDR3 is built from 14 residues. Germline CDR1 is SEHNR and CDR2 is FQNEAQ (reference sequence). Trimming at V came to 0 bases and at J to 12 bases, leaving 7 bases not matched to a gene. CDR3: CASSLAGTGTAQYF. The CDR3 DNA is TGTGCCAGCAGCTTAGCGGGGACAGGCACCGCTCAGTACTTC.

Notes on this clone: Distinct nucleotide sequences in the sample also encode this CDR3. The chain combines TRBV30 with TRBJ1-4; tentative D call: TRBD1 (5 bases). This CDR3 contains 14 residues. V lost 0 bases and J 3 bases, leaving 8 bases between the germline ends. Germline V lookup: CDR1 GTSNPN, CDR2 SVGIG (reference sequence). The CDR3 reads CAWSVVRANEKLFF. The CDR3 DNA follows: TGTGCCTGGAGTGTAGTCAGGGCTAATGAAAAACTGTTTTTT.

The rearrangement joins TRBV5-1 to TRBJ1-6, with 10 bases aligning to TRBD1. The CDR3 is 14 amino acids. With V trimmed by 4 bases and J by 8 bases, 3 bases remained unmatched. Germline V lookup: CDR1 SGHRS, CDR2 YFSETQ. The CDR3 here is CASSPTGGDSPLHF. DNA of the CDR3: TGCGCCAGCAGCCCGACAGGGGGCGATTCACCCCTCCACTTT.

The rearrangement uses TRBV7-2 and TRBJ2-1; 11 bases are a match to TRBD1. The CDR3 spans 15 residues. J gave up 6 bases and V 5 bases, and 6 bases lay outside the gene matches. Germline V CDR1 and CDR2: SGHTA, FQGNSA. This CDR3 is CASSDRTGGFNEQFF. Written as DNA, the CDR3 is TGTGCCAGCAGCGATAGGACAGGGGGCTTCAATGAGCAGTTCTTC.